Listed below are T cell receptor beta chains from one sample, sequenced in a study of blood T cell repertoires in COVID-19. The assay was immunoSEQ multiplex PCR, and TCRdb's table has in-frame clones only and misses some. The sample holds tens of thousands of clones, about 86% seen once. Material: peripheral blood. The receptors stem from a human donor in a cohort sampled during active COVID-19. Each CDR3 is given with its conserved first and last residue. The D gene is left open where the match is weak. Expanded clones get a size class; other rows say once, few or many, or leave the size out.

CDR3,J,size,D,V
CASSDWGLAGTAQYF,TRBJ2-3,.,TRBD2,TRBV6-1
CASSYSMQTNTGELFF,TRBJ2-2,.,.,TRBV6-5
CASSLALAGGTQYF,TRBJ2-5,.,TRBD2,TRBV7-2
CASSPKWAPFISGNTIYF,TRBJ1-3,.,.,TRBV19
CASSLGSPGGYEQYF,TRBJ2-7,few,.,TRBV7-9
CASSPRSTRSEQYF,TRBJ2-7,.,.,TRBV18
CSFRPGMAQEQYF,TRBJ2-7,.,.,TRBV29-1
CASSQTSNQPQHF,TRBJ1-5,.,.,TRBV6-1
CATSANRGLDEQFF,TRBJ2-1,.,.,TRBV24-1
CASDRDRGPPEQYF,TRBJ2-7,.,TRBD1,TRBV2
CASKTRLWGQGGYTF,TRBJ1-2,.,TRBD1,TRBV6-5
CASSSQGDTEAFF,TRBJ1-1,.,TRBD1,TRBV7-9
CASSPPLNLDSHNEQFF,TRBJ2-1,.,.,TRBV18
CASSPGQGRNQPQHF,TRBJ1-5,.,TRBD1,TRBV18
CASSGGTGMDIQYF,TRBJ2-4,.,TRBD1,TRBV5-1
CATSRELGQGNQPQHF,TRBJ1-5,few,TRBD1,TRBV15
CASSPPLSATNEKLFF,TRBJ1-4,.,.,TRBV5-1
CASSLGTFIEQYF,TRBJ2-7,.,.,TRBV3-1/TRBV3-2
CASSRPSETYEQYF,TRBJ2-7,.,.,TRBV7-9
CASSPTGYGYTF,TRBJ1-2,.,.,TRBV27
CASSVDIALAGYTF,TRBJ1-2,.,.,TRBV9
CASSLDWRETNEQFF,TRBJ2-1,few,TRBD2,TRBV5-6
CASSRAGERSPLHF,TRBJ1-6,few,.,TRBV18
CASSRGTGGPGELFF,TRBJ2-2,.,TRBD1,TRBV11-3
CASSSQGGLYYGYTF,TRBJ1-2,.,TRBD1,TRBV7-2
CASSPRTQGNSYEQYF,TRBJ2-7,.,.,TRBV28
CASSLWGGRATYEQYF,TRBJ2-7,.,TRBD2,TRBV28
CASSPRGGRETEAFF,TRBJ1-1,.,.,TRBV11-3
CASSSSGRTTGELFF,TRBJ2-2,.,TRBD2,TRBV28
CASSPSGGYEQYF,TRBJ2-7,.,TRBD1,TRBV14
CSVGTQSYNEQFF,TRBJ2-1,.,.,TRBV29-1
CASSTPRTGWFLGTQYF,TRBJ2-3,.,TRBD1,TRBV11-2
CASSVDPTRVGSGANVLTF,TRBJ2-6,.,.,TRBV9
CSAVGLAGAEEQYF,TRBJ2-7,.,TRBD2,TRBV29-1
CASSEGGTGASYEQYF,TRBJ2-7,.,TRBD1,TRBV10-2
CASSLRVAGVRGQPQHF,TRBJ1-5,.,.,TRBV7-2
CASSPPGVAGASEQYF,TRBJ2-7,few,TRBD2,TRBV18
CAKQGDGIRNTEAFF,TRBJ1-1,.,TRBD1,TRBV19
CASSQGGRETQYF,TRBJ2-5,.,.,TRBV18
CASRANLAGVNEQFF,TRBJ2-1,.,TRBD2,TRBV6-5
CASSIQGTNTGELFF,TRBJ2-2,.,.,TRBV2
CASSNHRGGNTEAFF,TRBJ1-1,.,TRBD1,TRBV6-5
CASSLAQGALDEQYF,TRBJ2-7,.,TRBD1,TRBV5-1
CASSNRVLKANTEAFF,TRBJ1-1,once,.,TRBV3-1/TRBV3-2
CASSRDRDTQYF,TRBJ2-3,.,TRBD1,TRBV5-1
CASSYSFGQLSYEQYF,TRBJ2-7,.,.,TRBV6-2/TRBV6-3
CASSQDRSSGANVLTF,TRBJ2-6,.,.,TRBV14
CASSLQGGYYGYTF,TRBJ1-2,.,TRBD1,TRBV27
CASSPSRGTYEQYF,TRBJ2-7,.,.,TRBV5-1
CASSLMRLEQYF,TRBJ2-7,.,.,TRBV11-2
CASSWDRGYQPQHF,TRBJ1-5,.,TRBD1,TRBV19
CASSPSTGDTEAFF,TRBJ1-1,.,TRBD1,TRBV18
CASSQDHSTGKLFF,TRBJ1-4,few,.,TRBV14
CASTVTGVAGEQYF,TRBJ2-7,.,TRBD1,TRBV7-9
CATSRDLPPNEKLFF,TRBJ1-4,once,.,TRBV15
CASSLGTVQETQYF,TRBJ2-5,.,.,TRBV11-2
CASRDYSSYNEQFF,TRBJ2-1,.,.,TRBV28
CASSPIRTGGTGELFF,TRBJ2-2,.,TRBD1,TRBV7-2
CASIKGGTGNTIYF,TRBJ1-3,.,.,TRBV28
CASSLSQVKETQYF,TRBJ2-5,.,.,TRBV5-1